The text below deals with one TCR beta chain. This entry is derived from a study of blood T cell repertoires in COVID-19. About the research overall: Samples taken during acute and convalescent COVID-19 were collected in the United States, Italy and Spain.

As originally analysed: Estimated nucleated cell counts came from reference gene primer amplification. This table comes from immunoSEQ multiplex PCR, and its TCRdb copy is limited to in-frame clones, with some not included. That table furnishes V, J and clone size, whereas the DNA furnished D and trimming. Among around 190,000 clones listed, 89% were seen once. This CDR3 region has 14 residues. Trimming removed 0 bases at V and 4 bases at J, with 7 bases between. The germline CDR1 and CDR2 sequences are KGHSY and FQNENV. The sequence came from a man aged 18 to 35 who had recovered from COVID-19. The source material was peripheral blood. The rearrangement joins TRBV16 to TRBJ1-5; D remains unclear. CDR3 loop: CASSQSWQNQPQHF. The CDR3 DNA is TGTGCCAGCAGCCAATCGTGGCAGAATCAGCCCCAGCATTTT.